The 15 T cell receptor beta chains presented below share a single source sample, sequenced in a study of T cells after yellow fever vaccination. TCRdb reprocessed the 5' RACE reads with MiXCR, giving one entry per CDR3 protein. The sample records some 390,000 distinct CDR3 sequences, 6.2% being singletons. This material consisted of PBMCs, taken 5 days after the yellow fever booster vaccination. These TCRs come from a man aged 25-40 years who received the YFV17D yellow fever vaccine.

The CDR3 loop reads CASSFSHVRGNEKLFF. CDR3 coding DNA: TGTGCCAGCAGCTTTTCCCACGTCAGGGGTAATGAAAAACTGTTTTTT. The rearrangement links TRBV7-2 to TRBJ1-4, with D maybe TRBD1 (6 bases). Germline loops: CDR1 SGHTA, CDR2 FQGNSA. The V end lost 3 bases, the J end lost 4 bases, and 15 bases lay between the germline ends. The CDR3 is 16 amino acids. The whole variable domain, remainder taken from reference TRBV7-2 and TRBJ1-4, is GAGVSQSPSNKVTEKGKDVELRCDPISGHTALYWYRQSLGQGLEFLIYFQGNSAPDKSGLPSDRFSAERTGGSVSTLTIQRTQQEDSAVYLCASSFSHVRGNEKLFFGSGTQLSVL.

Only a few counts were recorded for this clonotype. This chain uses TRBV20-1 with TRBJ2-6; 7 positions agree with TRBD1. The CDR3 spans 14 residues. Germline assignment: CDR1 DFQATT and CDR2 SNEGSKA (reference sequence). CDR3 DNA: TGCAGGGAACAGGGGCCGAAGGGGGCCAACGTCCTGACTTTC. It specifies CREQGPKGANVLTF.

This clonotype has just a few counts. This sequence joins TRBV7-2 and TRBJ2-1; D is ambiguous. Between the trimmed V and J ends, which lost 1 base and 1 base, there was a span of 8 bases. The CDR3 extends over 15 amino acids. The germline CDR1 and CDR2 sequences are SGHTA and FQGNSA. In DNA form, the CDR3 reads TGTGCCAGCAGCTTAGTAGACGGATCCTACAATGAGCAGTTCTTC. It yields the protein CASSLVDGSYNEQFF.

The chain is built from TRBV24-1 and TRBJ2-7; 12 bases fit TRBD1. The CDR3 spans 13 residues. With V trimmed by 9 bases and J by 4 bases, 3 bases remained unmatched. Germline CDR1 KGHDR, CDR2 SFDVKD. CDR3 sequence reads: CATGGQGAYEQYF. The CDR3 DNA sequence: TGTGCCACCGGGGGACAGGGGGCGTACGAGCAGTACTTC.

The CDR3 DNA sequence: TGTGCCAGCACCAAGGACACCGGGGAGCTGTTTTTT. The encoded protein is CASTKDTGELFF. The chain combines TRBV6-2 or TRBV6-3 with TRBJ2-2; no definite D call. There are 12 residues in the CDR3. CDR1 MNHEY and CDR2 SVGEGT come from the germline V gene. The ends were cut back, 7 bases at V and 3 bases at J, with 6 bases in the middle.

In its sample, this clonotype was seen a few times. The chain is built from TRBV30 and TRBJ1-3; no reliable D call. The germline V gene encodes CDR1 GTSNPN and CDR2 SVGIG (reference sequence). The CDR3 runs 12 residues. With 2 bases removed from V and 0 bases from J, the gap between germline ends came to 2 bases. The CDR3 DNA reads TGTGCCTGGAGTAGCTCTGGAAACACCATATATTTT. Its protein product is CAWSSSGNTIYF.

The DNA of the CDR3 is TGCGCCAGCAGCCTAACCGGGACTAGCGGCGGTGAGCAGTTCTTC. It yields the protein CASSLTGTSGGEQFF. The chain joins TRBV5-1 to TRBJ2-1, with TRBD2 matching over 11 bases. Trimming cost V 4 bases and J 9 bases; bases outside gene matches: 9. The germline gives CDR1 SGHRS, CDR2 YFSETQ. This CDR3 spans 15 amino acids.

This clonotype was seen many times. The CDR3 coding sequence is TGCAGTGCTAGAGATCGGAGGGATGTGGGGGAGACCCAGTACTTC. This codes for CSARDRRDVGETQYF. This rearrangement joins TRBV20-1 to TRBJ2-5; a possible D gene is TRBD2 (6 bases). CDR1 and CDR2 from the germline V gene are DFQATT and SNEGSKA (reference sequence). This CDR3 comprises 15 residues. The V gene lost 0 bases and the J gene lost 5 bases, with 16 bases spanning the gap.

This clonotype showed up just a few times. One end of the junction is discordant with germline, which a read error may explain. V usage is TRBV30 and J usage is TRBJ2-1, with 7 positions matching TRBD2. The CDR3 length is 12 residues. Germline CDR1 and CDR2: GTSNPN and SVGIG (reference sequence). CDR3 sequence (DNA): TGTGCCTGGAGTTCGAGCGGGAATGGGCAGTTCTTC. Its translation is CAWSSSGNGQFF.

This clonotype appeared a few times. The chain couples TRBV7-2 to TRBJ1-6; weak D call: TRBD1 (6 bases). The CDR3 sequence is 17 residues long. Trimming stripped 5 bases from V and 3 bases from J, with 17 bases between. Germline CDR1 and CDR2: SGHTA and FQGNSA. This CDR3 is CASSLRLGQIYNSPLHF. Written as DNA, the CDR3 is TGTGCCAGCAGCCTCCGTTTGGGACAAATCTATAATTCACCCCTCCACTTT.

CDR3 loop: CASGTSGMTYEQYF. The CDR3 region has the DNA TGCGCCAGCGGGACTAGCGGGATGACCTACGAGCAGTACTTC. The chain combines TRBV10-2 with TRBJ2-7; 13 nucleotides line up with TRBD2. CDR3 length: 14 amino acids. Per germline, CDR1 WSHSY and CDR2 SAAADI. V trimming: 8 bases; J trimming: 2 bases; junction bases outside the gene matches: 3.

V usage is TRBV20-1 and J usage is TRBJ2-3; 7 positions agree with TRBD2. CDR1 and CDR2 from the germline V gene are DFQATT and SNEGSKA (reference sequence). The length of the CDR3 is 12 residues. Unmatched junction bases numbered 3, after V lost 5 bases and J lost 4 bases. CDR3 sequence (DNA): TGCAGTGCTGGCCGGGAGGCAGATACGCAGTATTTT. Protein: CSAGREADTQYF.

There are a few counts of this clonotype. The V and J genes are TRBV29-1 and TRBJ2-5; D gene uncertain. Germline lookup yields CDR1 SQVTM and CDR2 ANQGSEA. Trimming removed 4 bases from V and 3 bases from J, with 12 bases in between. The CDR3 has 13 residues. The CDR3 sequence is CSVGVGKKETQYF. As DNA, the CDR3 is TGCAGCGTTGGCGTAGGGAAAAAAGAGACCCAGTACTTC.

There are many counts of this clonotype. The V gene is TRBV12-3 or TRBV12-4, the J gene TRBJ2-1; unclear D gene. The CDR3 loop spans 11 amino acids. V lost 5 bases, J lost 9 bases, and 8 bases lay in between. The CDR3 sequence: CASSSYGEQFF. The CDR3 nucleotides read TGTGCCAGCAGTAGCTACGGTGAGCAGTTCTTC.

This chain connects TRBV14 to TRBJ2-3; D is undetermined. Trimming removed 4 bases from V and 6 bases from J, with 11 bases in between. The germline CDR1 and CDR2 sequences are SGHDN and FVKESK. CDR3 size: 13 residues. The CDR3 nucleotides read TGTGCCAGCAGCCGCGCCCACTGGGATACGCAGTATTTT. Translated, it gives CASSRAHWDTQYF.